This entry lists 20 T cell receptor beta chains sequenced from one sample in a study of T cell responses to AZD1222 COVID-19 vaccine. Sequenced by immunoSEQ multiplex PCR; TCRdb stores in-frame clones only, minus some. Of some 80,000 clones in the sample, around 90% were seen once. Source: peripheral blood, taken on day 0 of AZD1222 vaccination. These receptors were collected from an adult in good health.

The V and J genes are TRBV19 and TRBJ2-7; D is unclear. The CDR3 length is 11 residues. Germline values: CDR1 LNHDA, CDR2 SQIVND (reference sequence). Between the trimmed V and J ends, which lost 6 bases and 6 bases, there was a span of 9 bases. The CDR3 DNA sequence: TGTGCCAGTAGGGGGTGGGCCGAGCAGTACTTC. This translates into CASRGWAEQYF.

CDR3 sequence reads: CASSSTGAGTLYGYTF. CDR3 sequence (DNA): TGTGCCAGCAGCTCCACCGGGGCAGGGACGCTCTATGGCTACACCTTC. This chain joins TRBV7-9 and TRBJ1-2; maybe TRBD1 (5 bases). This CDR3 spans 16 amino acids. The germline V gene encodes CDR1 SEHNR and CDR2 FQNEAQ (reference sequence). Trimming removed 4 bases from V and 4 bases from J, with 19 bases in between.

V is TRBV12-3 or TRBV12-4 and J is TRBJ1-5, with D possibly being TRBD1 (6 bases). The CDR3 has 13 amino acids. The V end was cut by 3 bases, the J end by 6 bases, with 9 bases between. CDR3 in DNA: TGTGCCAGCAGTTTTGGGGGGCTTCAGCCCCAGCATTTT. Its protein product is CASSFGGLQPQHF.

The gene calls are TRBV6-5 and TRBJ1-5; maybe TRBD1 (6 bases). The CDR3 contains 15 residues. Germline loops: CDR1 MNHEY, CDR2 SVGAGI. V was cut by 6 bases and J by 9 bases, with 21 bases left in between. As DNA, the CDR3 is TGTGCCAGCAGGCCGCTGACAGGAGCTTTTTGGCCCCAGCATTTT. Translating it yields CASRPLTGAFWPQHF.

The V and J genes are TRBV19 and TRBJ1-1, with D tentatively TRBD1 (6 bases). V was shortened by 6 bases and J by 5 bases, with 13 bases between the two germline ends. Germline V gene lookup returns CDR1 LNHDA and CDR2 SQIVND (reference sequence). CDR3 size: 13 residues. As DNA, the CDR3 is TGTGCCAGTAGATCAGGGGATTATACTGAAGCTTTCTTT. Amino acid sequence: CASRSGDYTEAFF. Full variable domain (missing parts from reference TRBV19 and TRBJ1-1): DGGITQSPKYLFRKEGQNVTLSCEQNLNHDAMYWYRQDPGQGLRLIYYSQIVNDFQKGDIAEGYSVSREKKESFPLTVTSAQKNPTAFYLCASRSGDYTEAFFGQGTRLTVV.

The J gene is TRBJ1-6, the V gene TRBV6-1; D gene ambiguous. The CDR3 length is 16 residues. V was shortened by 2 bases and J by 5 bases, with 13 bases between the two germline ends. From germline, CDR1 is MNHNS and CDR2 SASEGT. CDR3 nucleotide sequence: TGTGCCAGCAGTGAATCCGGAAGGGTTGATAATTCACCCCTCCACTTT. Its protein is CASSESGRVDNSPLHF.

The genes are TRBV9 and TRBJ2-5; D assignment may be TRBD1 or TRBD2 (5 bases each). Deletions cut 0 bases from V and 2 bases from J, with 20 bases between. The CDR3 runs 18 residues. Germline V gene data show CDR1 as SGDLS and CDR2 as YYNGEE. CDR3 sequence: CASSVAEGRGRVQETQYF. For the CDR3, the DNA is TGTGCCAGCAGCGTAGCTGAGGGAAGGGGACGGGTTCAAGAGACCCAGTACTTC.

CDR3 in DNA: TGTGCCAGCAGTGACTGGGCCCAACTAGGCTACACCTTC. Its protein is CASSDWAQLGYTF. The rearrangement uses TRBV2 and TRBJ1-2; unclear D gene. The CDR3 totals 13 residues. Trimming shortened V by 3 bases and J by 8 bases, and 13 bases separated the two germline ends. Germline V gene data show CDR1 as SNHLY and CDR2 as FYNNEI.

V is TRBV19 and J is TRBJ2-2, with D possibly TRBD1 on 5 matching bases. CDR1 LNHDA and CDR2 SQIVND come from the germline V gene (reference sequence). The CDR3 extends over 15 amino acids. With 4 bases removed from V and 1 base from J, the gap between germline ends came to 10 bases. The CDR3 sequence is CASSTPTGNTGELFF. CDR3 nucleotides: TGTGCCAGTAGTACCCCAACAGGGAACACCGGGGAGCTGTTTTTT.

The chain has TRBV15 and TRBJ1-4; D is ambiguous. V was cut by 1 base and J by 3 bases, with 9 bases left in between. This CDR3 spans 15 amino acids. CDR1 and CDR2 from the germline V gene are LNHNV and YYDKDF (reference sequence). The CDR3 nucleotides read TGTGCCACCAGCAGAGGCGTTGCCTCTAATGAAAAACTGTTTTTT. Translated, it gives CATSRGVASNEKLFF. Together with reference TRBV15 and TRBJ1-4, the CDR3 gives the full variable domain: DAMVIQNPRYQVTQFGKPVTLSCSQTLNHNVMYWYQQKSSQAPKLLFHYYDKDFNNEADTPDNFQSRRPNTSFCFLDIRSPGLGDTAMYLCATSRGVASNEKLFFGSGTQLSVL.

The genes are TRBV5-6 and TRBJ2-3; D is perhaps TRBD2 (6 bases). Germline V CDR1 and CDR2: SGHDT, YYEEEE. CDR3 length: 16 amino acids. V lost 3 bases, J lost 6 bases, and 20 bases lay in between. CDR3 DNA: TGTGCCAGCAGCTGGGGGGTAATGGCAGGGAAGGATACGCAGTATTTT. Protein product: CASSWGVMAGKDTQYF.

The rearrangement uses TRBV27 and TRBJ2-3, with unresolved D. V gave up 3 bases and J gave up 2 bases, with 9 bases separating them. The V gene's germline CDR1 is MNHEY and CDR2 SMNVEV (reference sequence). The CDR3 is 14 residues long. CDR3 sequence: CASSFGTITDTQYF. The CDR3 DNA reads TGTGCCAGCAGTTTCGGCACTATCACAGATACGCAGTATTTT.

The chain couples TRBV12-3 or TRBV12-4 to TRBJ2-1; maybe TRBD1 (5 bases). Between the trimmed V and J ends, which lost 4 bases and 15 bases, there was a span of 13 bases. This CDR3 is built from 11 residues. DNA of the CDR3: TGTGCCAGCAGTTCTTGGGGCTGGTCGTTCTTC. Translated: CASSSWGWSFF.

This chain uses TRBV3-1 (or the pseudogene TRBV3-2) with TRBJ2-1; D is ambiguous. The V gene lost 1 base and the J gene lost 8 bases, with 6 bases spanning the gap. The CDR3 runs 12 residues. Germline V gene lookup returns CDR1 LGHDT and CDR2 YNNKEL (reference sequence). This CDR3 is CASSQARDEQFF. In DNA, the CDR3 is TGTGCCAGCAGCCAAGCAAGGGATGAGCAGTTCTTC.

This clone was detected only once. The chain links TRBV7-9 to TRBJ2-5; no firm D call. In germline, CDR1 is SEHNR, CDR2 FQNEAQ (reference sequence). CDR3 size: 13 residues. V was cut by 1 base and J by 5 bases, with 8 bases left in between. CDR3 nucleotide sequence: TGTGCCAGCAGCTTAGAAACCCTGGAGACCCAGTACTTC. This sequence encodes CASSLETLETQYF.

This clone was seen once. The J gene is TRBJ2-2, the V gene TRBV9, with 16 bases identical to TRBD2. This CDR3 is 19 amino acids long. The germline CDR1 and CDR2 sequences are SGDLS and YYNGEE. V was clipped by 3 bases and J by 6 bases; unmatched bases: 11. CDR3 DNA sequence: TGTGCCAGCAGCGCGACCCCGGGACTAGCGGGGGGGCGGTCCGGGGAGCTGTTTTTT. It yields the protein CASSATPGLAGGRSGELFF.

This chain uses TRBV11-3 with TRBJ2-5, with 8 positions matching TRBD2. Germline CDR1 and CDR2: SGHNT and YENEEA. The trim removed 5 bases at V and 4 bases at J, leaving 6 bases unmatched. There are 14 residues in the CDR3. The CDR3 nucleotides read TGTGCCAGCAGCCCCTCGGGAGGGGTAGAGACCCAGTACTTC. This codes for CASSPSGGVETQYF.

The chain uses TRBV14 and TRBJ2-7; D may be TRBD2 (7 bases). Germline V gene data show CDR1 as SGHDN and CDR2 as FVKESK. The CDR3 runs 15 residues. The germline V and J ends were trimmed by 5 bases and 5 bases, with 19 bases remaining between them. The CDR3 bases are TGTGCCAGCAGCATAAGGGGGGGGCTTCGGGACGAGCAGTACTTC. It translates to CASSIRGGLRDEQYF.

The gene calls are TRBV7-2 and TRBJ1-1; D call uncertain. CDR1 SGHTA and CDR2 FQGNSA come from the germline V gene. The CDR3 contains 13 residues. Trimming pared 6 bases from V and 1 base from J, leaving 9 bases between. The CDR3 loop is CASSSGGNTEAFF. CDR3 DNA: TGTGCCAGCAGTTCAGGAGGGAACACTGAAGCTTTCTTT.

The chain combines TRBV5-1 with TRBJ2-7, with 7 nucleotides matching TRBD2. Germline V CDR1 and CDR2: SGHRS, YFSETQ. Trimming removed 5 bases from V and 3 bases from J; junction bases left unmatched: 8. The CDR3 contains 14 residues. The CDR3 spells CASSPGGSSYEQYF. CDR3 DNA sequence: TGCGCCAGCAGTCCGGGGGGAAGTAGCTACGAGCAGTACTTC.